The 25 T cell receptor beta chains below all came from one sample that was sequenced in a study of blood T cell repertoires in COVID-19. Here immunoSEQ multiplex PCR was the method, and the copy in TCRdb shows in-frame clones only, minus some. The sample consists of 200,000 or so clones, about 90% of them appearing once. The source material was peripheral blood. The receptors originated from a woman aged 50 to 65 with acute or convalescent COVID-19.

The chain couples TRBV2 to TRBJ2-2, with D possibly being TRBD2 (6 bases). Germline CDR1 reads SNHLY; CDR2 reads FYNNEI. V lost 10 bases to trimming and J lost 6 bases, with 21 bases between them. The CDR3 covers 15 residues. CDR3 region: CATKKGLTDPGELFF. For the CDR3, the DNA is TGTGCCACCAAAAAGGGACTTACAGATCCCGGGGAGCTGTTTTTT.

This chain joins TRBV7-2 and TRBJ2-7, with D possibly being TRBD2 (7 bases). Germline CDR1 reads SGHTA; CDR2 reads FQGNSA. With 5 bases removed from V and 2 bases from J, the gap between germline ends came to 25 bases. The CDR3 extends over 18 amino acids. The CDR3 sequence is CASSLSSGGGSNPYEQYF. The CDR3 DNA is TGTGCCAGCAGCCTTTCCTCGGGGGGCGGGAGTAATCCCTACGAGCAGTACTTC.

The chain has TRBV11-3 and TRBJ1-1; 8 bases are shared with TRBD1. The V segment lost 6 bases and the J segment 8 bases; nucleotides outside the gene matches: 8. The CDR3 has 13 amino acids. Germline-derived CDR1 and CDR2 are SGHNT and YENEEA. The CDR3 here is CASRQTGDREAFF. DNA for the CDR3: TGTGCCAGCAGGCAGACCGGGGACAGGGAAGCTTTCTTT.

In this sample, this clone turned up a few times. J is TRBJ1-1 and V is TRBV5-1, with D possibly being TRBD1 (6 bases). Per the germline V gene, CDR1 is SGHRS and CDR2 is YFSETQ. CDR3 length: 18 amino acids. Trimming pared 3 bases from V and 8 bases from J, leaving 29 bases between. CDR3 DNA sequence: TGCGCCAGCAGCTCCGCGTATTACAGGGAGGGAGGGGATAGAGAAGCTTTCTTT. It is translated as CASSSAYYREGGDREAFF.

This sequence joins TRBV28 and TRBJ2-7; D is undetermined. The CDR3 runs to 13 residues. Germline CDR1 MDHEN, CDR2 SYDVKM. Trimming shortened V by 5 bases and J by 0 bases, and 8 bases separated the two germline ends. DNA for the CDR3: TGTGCCAGCAGTCTCAGTATCTCCTACGAGCAGTACTTC. It specifies CASSLSISYEQYF. Supplemented by reference TRBV28 and TRBJ2-7, the full variable domain reads DVKVTQSSRYLVKRTGEKVFLECVQDMDHENMFWYRQDPGLGLRLIYFSYDVKMKEKGDIPEGYSVSREKKERFSLILESASTNQTSMYLCASSLSISYEQYFGPGTRLTVT.

This clone was counted once. The chain links TRBV5-6 to TRBJ2-5; 12 bases align to TRBD2. The V segment lost 4 bases and the J segment 1 base; nucleotides outside the gene matches: 8. Germline loops: CDR1 SGHDT, CDR2 YYEEEE. The CDR3 contains 17 residues. In DNA, the CDR3 is TGTGCCAGCAGCCGAAGACTAGCGGGGGACCGCCAAGAGACCCAGTACTTC. Translation gives CASSRRLAGDRQETQYF.

J is TRBJ1-6 and V is TRBV18; D gene uncertain. The CDR3 runs 13 residues. Trimming took 3 bases from V and 7 from J, leaving 7 bases between them. Germline loops: CDR1 KGHSH, CDR2 LQKENI. CDR3 amino acids: CASSPAGNSPLHF. The CDR3 DNA sequence: TGTGCCAGCTCACCGGCAGGAAATTCACCCCTCCACTTT.

This chain's CDR3 is CASSMGRGLSTEAFF. CDR3 DNA: TGTGCCAGTAGTATGGGCAGGGGGCTGAGCACTGAAGCTTTCTTT. The chain uses TRBV19 and TRBJ1-1; 8 nucleotides agree with TRBD1. The germline V gene has CDR1 LNHDA and CDR2 SQIVND (reference sequence). The CDR3 extends over 15 amino acids. Germline trimming cut 3 bases from V and 4 bases from J; bases unmatched to any gene: 7.

This chain joins TRBV6-2 or TRBV6-3 and TRBJ1-1, with D tentatively TRBD1 (6 bases). CDR1 MNHEY and CDR2 SVGEGT come from the germline V gene. The ends were cut back, 5 bases at V and 3 bases at J, with 16 bases in the middle. The CDR3 length is 15 residues. The chain's CDR3 is CASSTLTQGHTEAFF. The CDR3 bases are TGTGCCAGCAGTACCTTGACACAGGGACACACTGAAGCTTTCTTT.

There are a few counts of this clone. The CDR3 sequence: CASSLAPTGTLRNSPLHF. As DNA, the CDR3 is TGCGCCAGCAGCTTGGCCCCGACAGGGACGCTTCGAAATTCACCCCTCCACTTT. The chain has TRBV5-1 and TRBJ1-6; TRBD1 agrees at 7 bases. This CDR3 has 18 residues. Germline V CDR1 and CDR2: SGHRS, YFSETQ. The junction had 13 bases not matched to a gene; V was cut back by 0 bases and J by 7 bases. The full variable domain, with the rest looked up from reference TRBV5-1 and TRBJ1-6, is KAGVTQTPRYLIKTRGQQVTLSCSPISGHRSVSWYQQTPGQGLQFLFEYFSETQRNKGNFPGRFSGRQFSNSRSEMNVSTLELGDSALYLCASSLAPTGTLRNSPLHFGNGTRLTVT.

The gene calls are TRBV5-6 and TRBJ2-3; TRBD2 agrees at 14 bases. With 4 bases clipped from V and 1 base from J, the junction kept 2 bases outside the gene matches. The CDR3 is made up of 16 amino acids. Germline-derived CDR1 and CDR2 are SGHDT and YYEEEE. CDR3 nucleotides: TGTGCCAGCAGCGCGGGACTAGCGGGGGGCACAGATACGCAGTATTTT. It is translated as CASSAGLAGGTDTQYF.

Regarding this clone: Other DNA sequences in this specimen translate into the identical CDR3. The gene calls are TRBV18 and TRBJ1-1, with 9 bases identical to TRBD1. Germline V gives CDR1 KGHSH, CDR2 LQKENI. The V and J ends lost 2 bases and 0 bases, in that order; junction bases with no gene match: 1. This CDR3 contains 15 residues. CDR3 amino acids: CASSPGQGLNTEAFF. Written as DNA, the CDR3 is TGTGCCAGCTCACCAGGACAGGGGCTGAACACTGAAGCTTTCTTT.

This chain joins TRBV11-3 and TRBJ2-2; 10 positions match TRBD1. Germline-derived CDR1 and CDR2 are SGHNT and YENEEA. J gave up 6 bases and V 8 bases, and 9 bases lay outside the gene matches. This CDR3 is 15 amino acids long. The CDR3 DNA is TGTGCCAGCTCGCGGGGACAGGGGAATCCCGGGGAGCTGTTTTTT. It codes for CASSRGQGNPGELFF.

CDR3 DNA: TGTGCCAGCAGCCAAGATACGAGCGCCTACGAGCAGTTCTTC. The encoded protein is CASSQDTSAYEQFF. V and J are TRBV3-1 (or the pseudogene TRBV3-2) and TRBJ2-1; the D is unclear. Germline loops: CDR1 LGHDT, CDR2 YNNKEL (reference sequence). The CDR3 runs 14 residues. The V gene lost 0 bases and the J gene lost 10 bases, with 13 bases spanning the gap.

V usage is TRBV5-6 and J usage is TRBJ2-7; the match to TRBD2 covers 14 bases. Germline-derived CDR1 and CDR2 are SGHDT and YYEEEE. This CDR3 contains 17 residues. V lost 4 bases to trimming and J lost 4 bases; unmatched junction nucleotides: 10. The CDR3 reads CASSAGLAGGSIYEQYF. DNA for the CDR3: TGTGCCAGCAGCGCCGGACTAGCGGGAGGATCAATTTACGAGCAGTACTTC.

The CDR3 reads CASRDRGTYGYTF. For the CDR3, the DNA is TGCGCCAGTCGGGACAGGGGGACCTATGGCTACACCTTC. The gene calls are TRBV5-1 and TRBJ1-2; 11 nucleotides line up with TRBD1. CDR3 size: 13 residues. V lost 8 bases and J lost 4; bases outside the gene matches: 4. Germline V gives CDR1 SGHRS, CDR2 YFSETQ.

In this sample, this clone turned up a few times. The rearrangement joins TRBV12-3 or TRBV12-4 to TRBJ2-1; no clear D gene. The CDR3 loop spans 11 amino acids. Trimming took 3 bases from V and 9 from J, leaving 6 bases between them. The CDR3 DNA sequence: TGTGCCAGCAGTTTTATCGGTGAGCAGTTCTTC. This gives the protein CASSFIGEQFF.

V and J are TRBV11-2 and TRBJ2-7; 10 nucleotides line up with TRBD2. The CDR3 is 15 amino acids. The V gene's germline CDR1 is SGHAT and CDR2 FQNNGV. With 2 bases clipped from V and 6 bases from J, the junction kept 7 bases outside the gene matches. CDR3 sequence (DNA): TGTGCCAGCAGCTTACGAGCGGGAGGGCCAGCCGAGCAGTACTTC. This encodes CASSLRAGGPAEQYF.

This clone was detected only once. The chain uses TRBV5-1 and TRBJ1-1; no definite D call. Germline CDR1 reads SGHRS; CDR2 reads YFSETQ. V was trimmed by 0 bases and J by 0 bases, leaving 6 bases between them. This CDR3 comprises 14 residues. CDR3 in DNA: TGCGCCAGCAGCTTGGTTCCGGTGAACACTGAAGCTTTCTTT. Protein product: CASSLVPVNTEAFF.

CDR3 nucleotide sequence: TGTGCCAGCAGCCTCGGGGAGCTTAACACCGGGGAGCTGTTTTTT. Protein: CASSLGELNTGELFF. V usage is TRBV5-6 and J usage is TRBJ2-2, with a possible D match to TRBD2 (5 bases). V shed 4 bases and J shed 2 bases, with 12 bases lying between them. The length of the CDR3 is 15 residues. The V gene's germline CDR1 is SGHDT and CDR2 YYEEEE.

J is TRBJ2-3 and V is TRBV3-1 (or the pseudogene TRBV3-2); 8 bases match TRBD2. The J segment lost 1 base and the V segment lost 4 bases, leaving 4 bases of the junction unmatched. CDR1 and CDR2 (germline): LGHDT, YNNKEL (reference sequence). This CDR3 contains 15 residues. CDR3: CASSLGTRGTDTQYF. CDR3 nucleotides: TGTGCCAGCAGCCTCGGGACTAGAGGCACAGATACGCAGTATTTT.

V is TRBV10-2 and J is TRBJ2-7, with D maybe TRBD1 (6 bases). CDR1 and CDR2 from the germline V gene are WSHSY and SAAADI. The ends were cut back, 6 bases at V and 7 bases at J, with 19 bases in the middle. CDR3 length: 14 amino acids. The CDR3 loop is CASSLTSGAGEQYF. CDR3 nucleotide sequence: TGCGCCAGCAGCTTGACCTCAGGGGCTGGGGAGCAGTACTTC.

The genes are TRBV5-4 and TRBJ2-7; D not resolved. CDR1 is SGHNT, CDR2 YYREEE, per germline (reference sequence). The CDR3 contains 11 residues. V was clipped by 3 bases and J by 3 bases, with 4 bases between them. CDR3: CASSSNYEQYF. CDR3 in DNA: TGTGCCAGCAGCTCAAACTACGAGCAGTACTTC.

V and J are TRBV7-6 and TRBJ2-5; D unclear. The germline V and J ends were trimmed by 2 bases and 2 bases, with 9 bases remaining between them. The CDR3 runs 14 residues. Germline V gene lookup returns CDR1 SGHVS and CDR2 FNYEAQ. The CDR3 nucleotides are TGTGCCAGCAGCTTATTCGCGGAGCAAGAGACCCAGTACTTC. Protein: CASSLFAEQETQYF.

V and J are TRBV5-1 and TRBJ1-2; 12 nucleotides line up with TRBD1. CDR3 length equals 14 residues. Germline CDR1 SGHRS, CDR2 YFSETQ. Losses at the gene ends were 4 bases for V and 6 bases for J; bases not matched to a gene: 4. In nucleotides, the CDR3 is TGCGCCAGCAGCCTGGGACAGGGGGCGCATGGCTACACCTTC. It translates to CASSLGQGAHGYTF.